Shown below are 22 T cell receptor beta chains from a single sample sequenced in a study of shared clonotypes between healthy human individuals. The protocol was immunoSEQ multiplex PCR, while the TCRdb copy is restricted to in-frame clones and leaves out a portion. The sample lists 2 million to 2.5 million clones; 90% to 96% were seen once. The material sequenced was naive CD4+ T cells sorted from blood. Noted subset: CD45RA+ positively selected. These receptors were taken from a man younger than 35 in good health.

The chain joins TRBV6-5 to TRBJ2-1, with TRBD2 matching over 15 bases. The V gene end was trimmed by 5 bases and the J gene end by 10 bases; junction bases not matched to a gene: 3. Germline CDR1 and CDR2: MNHEY and SVGAGI. The CDR3 is 14 amino acids. DNA of the CDR3: TGTGCCAGCAGTCCGGGGACTAGCGGGAGGGAGCAGTTCTTC. Its translation is CASSPGTSGREQFF.

V is TRBV7-9 and J is TRBJ2-7; 9 positions agree with TRBD2. CDR1 is SEHNR and CDR2 is FQNEAQ in the germline V gene (reference sequence). The CDR3 runs 17 residues. J gave up 1 base and V 1 base, and 8 bases lay outside the gene matches. CDR3 residues: CASSLVGSGGISYEQYF. DNA for the CDR3: TGTGCCAGCAGCTTAGTGGGGAGCGGGGGGATATCCTACGAGCAGTACTTC. Full variable domain (rest looked up from reference TRBV7-9 and TRBJ2-7): DTGVSQNPRHKITKRGQNVTFRCDPISEHNRLYWYRQTLGQGPEFLTYFQNEAQLEKSRLLSDRFSAERPKGSFSTLEIQRTEQGDSAMYLCASSLVGSGGISYEQYFGPGTRLTVT.

J is TRBJ1-4 and V is TRBV5-1; no clear D. With 2 bases removed from V and 7 bases from J, the gap between germline ends came to 12 bases. CDR1 SGHRS and CDR2 YFSETQ come from the germline V gene. There are 14 residues in the CDR3. The CDR3, as DNA: TGCGCCAGCAGCTTTGCCGTCATGGGTGAAAAACTGTTTTTT. Its translation: CASSFAVMGEKLFF.

The chain combines TRBV10-2 with TRBJ1-5, with a weak D call TRBD1 (6 bases). V was cut by 0 bases and J by 7 bases, with 10 bases left in between. The CDR3 totals 14 residues. CDR1 WSHSY and CDR2 SAAADI come from the germline V gene. CDR3 sequence (DNA): TGCGCCAGCAGTGAGTCAGGGGGTTGGCAGCCCCAGCATTTT. Amino acid sequence: CASSESGGWQPQHF.

Regarding this clone: Other DNA sequences of this sample code for an identical CDR3. This sequence joins TRBV5-1 and TRBJ2-3; D gene unclear. V lost 0 bases and J lost 2, with 1 base in between. CDR1 is SGHRS, CDR2 YFSETQ, per germline. The CDR3 sequence is 12 residues long. CDR3 sequence: CASSLATDTQYF. Written as DNA, the CDR3 is TGCGCCAGCAGCTTGGCCACAGATACGCAGTATTTT.

CDR3 DNA sequence: TGCGCCAGCAGCCTGAGATTAGCGGGAGGGAACAATGAGCAGTTCTTC. Translation gives CASSLRLAGGNNEQFF. The chain uses TRBV5-1 and TRBJ2-1; TRBD2 aligns across 11 bases. Germline trimming cut 4 bases from V and 5 bases from J; bases unmatched to any gene: 8. The length of the CDR3 is 16 residues. Per germline, CDR1 SGHRS and CDR2 YFSETQ.

This chain connects TRBV7-6 to TRBJ2-7; D gene ambiguous. Trimming left V 6 bases short and J 2 bases short, with 17 bases between. CDR1 is SGHVS and CDR2 is FNYEAQ in the germline V gene. The CDR3 covers 15 residues. The CDR3 sequence: CASSSGVDPAYEQYF. The CDR3, as DNA: TGTGCCAGCAGTTCTGGGGTGGACCCTGCCTACGAGCAGTACTTC.

This chain links TRBV10-3 with TRBJ2-2, with D perhaps matching TRBD1 (5 bases). CDR1 is ENHRY and CDR2 is SYGVKD in the germline V gene. The CDR3 runs to 13 residues. V was trimmed by 11 bases and J by 1 base, leaving 11 bases between them. CDR3: CALSQGNTGELFF. DNA of the CDR3: TGTGCCCTCTCGCAGGGGAACACCGGGGAGCTGTTTTTT.

This sequence joins TRBV5-6 and TRBJ2-7, with D perhaps matching TRBD1 (6 bases). V gave up 4 bases and J gave up 0 bases, with 14 bases separating them. Looked up from germline, CDR1 is SGHDT and CDR2 is YYEEEE. The CDR3 is 15 amino acids. The CDR3 loop is CASSIRQVYSYEQYF. CDR3 in DNA: TGTGCCAGCAGCATCCGACAGGTATACTCCTACGAGCAGTACTTC.

The rearrangement links TRBV6-6 to TRBJ1-1; TRBD1 matches at 7 bases. V lost 6 bases, J lost 0 bases, and 4 bases stayed unmatched. CDR3 size: 14 residues. CDR1 and CDR2 (germline): MNHNY, SVGAGI (reference sequence). CDR3 sequence: CASRSGTVNTEAFF. The CDR3 DNA sequence: TGTGCCAGCAGGTCCGGGACAGTGAACACTGAAGCTTTCTTT.

The chain joins TRBV5-1 to TRBJ1-2, with D unresolved. Germline V CDR1 and CDR2: SGHRS, YFSETQ. CDR3 length: 13 amino acids. V gave up 5 bases and J gave up 4 bases, with 12 bases separating them. CDR3 nucleotides: TGCGCCAGCAGTGAGAGCGGATTCTATGGCTACACCTTC. Translating it yields CASSESGFYGYTF.

This clone appeared once. V and J are TRBV5-1 and TRBJ2-2, with TRBD2 matching over 9 bases. Trimming at V came to 4 bases and at J to 4 bases, leaving 5 bases not matched to a gene. Germline values: CDR1 SGHRS, CDR2 YFSETQ. This CDR3 is built from 15 residues. The CDR3 here is CASSLAGMSTGELFF. The CDR3 nucleotides are TGCGCCAGCAGCCTAGCGGGAATGAGCACCGGGGAGCTGTTTTTT.

The chain couples TRBV18 to TRBJ2-7; D is uncertain. CDR1 KGHSH and CDR2 LQKENI come from the germline V gene. The CDR3 length is 13 residues. Trimming removed 2 bases from V and 3 bases from J, with 8 bases in between. The CDR3 nucleotides read TGTGCCAGCTCACCATCAGAGATCTACGAGCAGTACTTC. Protein product: CASSPSEIYEQYF.

The chain couples TRBV6-1 to TRBJ2-1; D may be TRBD2 (6 bases). The CDR3 covers 11 residues. Trimming stripped 7 bases from V and 11 bases from J, with 12 bases between. Germline CDR1 is MNHNS and CDR2 is SASEGT. CDR3 bases: TGTGCCAGCACTAACCGGGAGAAGCAGTTCTTC. The encoded protein is CASTNREKQFF.

Comment on this clone: Distinct nucleotide sequences in the sample also encode this CDR3. The rearrangement uses TRBV7-9 and TRBJ2-1; D is uncertain. The V and J ends lost 0 bases and 4 bases respectively, with 7 bases between them. Germline CDR1 and CDR2: SEHNR and FQNEAQ (reference sequence). This CDR3 region has 14 residues. CDR3: CASSLASVYNEQFF. The DNA of the CDR3 is TGTGCCAGCAGCTTAGCGAGCGTTTACAATGAGCAGTTCTTC.

The gene calls are TRBV29-1 and TRBJ1-2; 8 nucleotides match TRBD1. CDR1 is SQVTM and CDR2 is ANQGSEA in the germline V gene. This CDR3 has 14 residues. J was trimmed by 3 bases and V by 7 bases; bases with no gene match: 10. CDR3 amino acids: CSAPVMDRDYGYTF. CDR3 DNA: TGCAGCGCCCCGGTAATGGACAGGGACTATGGCTACACCTTC.

V usage is TRBV4-3 and J usage is TRBJ2-3; D is ambiguous. Trimming shortened V by 4 bases and J by 2 bases, and 10 bases separated the two germline ends. The V gene's germline CDR1 is LGHNA and CDR2 YSLEER. The CDR3 consists of 14 residues. The CDR3: CASSPRHYTDTQYF. In DNA form, the CDR3 reads TGCGCCAGCAGCCCCCGACATTACACAGATACGCAGTATTTT.

The chain employs TRBV5-6 and TRBJ2-6; D remains unclear. Trimming stripped 0 bases from V and 1 base from J, with 8 bases between. The CDR3 sequence is 16 residues long. Germline V gives CDR1 SGHDT, CDR2 YYEEEE. DNA for the CDR3: TGTGCCAGCAGCTTGGCTCAGTTGTCTGGGGCCAACGTCCTGACTTTC. This translates into CASSLAQLSGANVLTF.

Turning to this clone: The same CDR3 also results from other DNA sequences found in this sample. CDR3: CASSLAGGLNTEAFF. The CDR3 DNA is TGTGCCAGCAGCTTAGCGGGGGGTTTGAACACTGAAGCTTTCTTT. The rearrangement joins TRBV7-2 to TRBJ1-1, with D perhaps TRBD1 (5 bases). This CDR3 is 15 amino acids long. From germline, CDR1 is SGHTA and CDR2 FQGNSA. V was cut by 0 bases and J by 0 bases, with 8 bases left in between.

The V call is TRBV7-9, the J call TRBJ2-7, with D perhaps TRBD2 (6 bases). Germline-derived CDR1 and CDR2 are SEHNR and FQNEAQ (reference sequence). The CDR3 is 17 residues long. Trimming removed 4 bases at V and 6 bases at J, with 25 bases between. The CDR3 DNA sequence: TGTGCCAGCAGCTCCTCCTGGGGAGGAGTGGGGGTTGGCGAGCAGTACTTC. This gives the protein CASSSSWGGVGVGEQYF.

This chain uses TRBV18 with TRBJ2-3; 9 positions match TRBD2. Germline V gene data show CDR1 as KGHSH and CDR2 as LQKENI. J lost 0 bases, V lost 3 bases, and 4 bases had no gene match. CDR3 length: 16 residues. The CDR3 reads CASSPRLAESTDTQYF. The DNA of the CDR3 is TGTGCCAGCTCACCCCGACTAGCGGAGAGCACAGATACGCAGTATTTT.

The chain joins TRBV9 to TRBJ2-5; tentatively, D is TRBD1 or TRBD2 (6 bases each). Germline assignment: CDR1 SGDLS and CDR2 YYNGEE. The CDR3 length is 13 residues. V lost 0 bases and J 9 bases, leaving 12 bases between the germline ends. The CDR3 sequence: CASSVGVEGAQYF. The CDR3 DNA sequence: TGTGCCAGCAGCGTAGGGGTGGAGGGGGCCCAGTACTTC.